Shown below are 10 T cell receptor beta chains from a single sample sequenced in a study of PD-1 blockade in classical Hodgkin lymphoma. The time point denotes: cycle 4 day 1 (C4D1), after six to seven weeks of nivolumab. Each and every patient relapsed after autologous stem cell transplantation, and patients got differing brentuximab vedotin exposure. Thawed PBMCs were the source of CD4+ T cells, purified by magnetic negative selection. Clones were sequenced by immunoSEQ multiplex PCR, and TCRdb holds only the in-frame ones, with some missing. Of some 30,000 clones listed, about 90% are singletons. Sequencing used CD4+ T cells from blood, obtained before the fourth cycle of nivolumab. Every receptor here comes from a human donor with classical Hodgkin lymphoma.

The chain combines TRBV18 with TRBJ2-7; 7 nucleotides align to TRBD1. This CDR3 is 16 amino acids long. V dropped 3 bases and J dropped 3; count of bases not matched to a gene: 11. Germline V gives CDR1 KGHSH, CDR2 LQKENI. CDR3 in amino acids: CASSPRTGPQDYEQYF. CDR3 coding DNA: TGTGCCAGCTCACCCCGGACAGGACCCCAGGACTACGAGCAGTACTTC.

The gene calls are TRBV6-1 and TRBJ2-3, with D possibly matching TRBD2 (6 bases). The CDR3 sequence is 17 residues long. With 3 bases removed from V and 1 base from J, the gap between germline ends came to 17 bases. Germline CDR1 MNHNS, CDR2 SASEGT. The DNA of the CDR3 is TGTGCCAGCAGTGAGGAAGACCGGGACTTCCGCACAGATACGCAGTATTTT. Translated, it gives CASSEEDRDFRTDTQYF.

The gene calls are TRBV5-1 and TRBJ2-7, with D possibly TRBD2 on 6 matching bases. With 1 base removed from V and 2 bases from J, the gap between germline ends came to 22 bases. The CDR3 totals 18 residues. The germline CDR1 and CDR2 sequences are SGHRS and YFSETQ. The CDR3 region is CASSLKDTAGPGTYEQYF. DNA for the CDR3: TGCGCCAGCAGCTTGAAGGACACTGCGGGACCTGGAACCTACGAGCAGTACTTC.

This chain joins TRBV2 and TRBJ2-6; D ambiguous. The CDR3 length is 16 residues. Germline assignment: CDR1 SNHLY and CDR2 FYNNEI. Trimming shortened V by 8 bases and J by 0 bases, and 14 bases separated the two germline ends. Written as DNA, the CDR3 is TGTGCCAGCGGTCAAAGGCAGAGCTCTGGGGCCAACGTCCTGACTTTC. Translating gives CASGQRQSSGANVLTF.

This chain joins TRBV29-1 and TRBJ2-1; 7 bases are shared with TRBD1. Germline trimming cut 7 bases from V and 6 bases from J; bases unmatched to any gene: 15. Germline CDR1 SQVTM, CDR2 ANQGSEA. The CDR3 sequence is 15 residues long. For the CDR3, the DNA is TGCAGCGGGACCATGCCGGGACAGTCCATCAATGAGCAGTTCTTC. This codes for CSGTMPGQSINEQFF.

The genes are TRBV28 and TRBJ1-2; D is unclear. The CDR3 is made up of 15 amino acids. The germline V gene has CDR1 MDHEN and CDR2 SYDVKM. Between the trimmed V and J ends, which lost 3 bases and 7 bases, there was a span of 18 bases. In DNA form, the CDR3 reads TGTGCCAGCAGTTTTGGCGACCAGACGGGGAGTGGCTACACCTTC. Translation gives CASSFGDQTGSGYTF.

The chain couples TRBV5-1 to TRBJ2-5; 9 bases match TRBD1. Losses at the gene ends were 2 bases for V and 5 bases for J; bases not matched to a gene: 4. The V gene's germline CDR1 is SGHRS and CDR2 YFSETQ. This CDR3 spans 14 amino acids. CDR3 residues: CASSLGQGRETQYF. CDR3 coding DNA: TGCGCCAGCAGCTTAGGACAGGGGCGGGAGACCCAGTACTTC.

This clone was seen only once. The chain is built from TRBV11-2 and TRBJ1-5; D is undetermined. The CDR3 spans 14 residues. Trimming shortened V by 1 base and J by 7 bases, and 11 bases separated the two germline ends. CDR1 SGHAT and CDR2 FQNNGV come from the germline V gene. CDR3 in amino acids: CASSLALGRQPQHF. Written as DNA, the CDR3 is TGTGCCAGCAGCTTAGCGTTGGGGAGGCAGCCCCAGCATTTT.

The chain recombines TRBV28 with TRBJ1-1, with D possibly matching TRBD1 (6 bases). CDR1 and CDR2 from the germline V gene are MDHEN and SYDVKM. V lost 8 bases to trimming and J lost 3 bases, with 13 bases between them. This CDR3 region has 13 residues. The CDR3 region is CASRKGGDTEAFF. CDR3 nucleotide sequence: TGTGCCAGCCGGAAGGGGGGAGACACTGAAGCTTTCTTT.

The rearrangement links TRBV5-8 to TRBJ1-2; D is unclear. Trimming removed 2 bases from V and 6 bases from J, with 14 bases in between. Per germline, CDR1 SGHTS and CDR2 YDEGEE. The CDR3 runs to 14 residues. CDR3 amino acids: CASSFAGGLHGYTF. DNA for the CDR3: TGTGCCAGCAGCTTTGCGGGAGGGCTCCATGGCTACACCTTC.